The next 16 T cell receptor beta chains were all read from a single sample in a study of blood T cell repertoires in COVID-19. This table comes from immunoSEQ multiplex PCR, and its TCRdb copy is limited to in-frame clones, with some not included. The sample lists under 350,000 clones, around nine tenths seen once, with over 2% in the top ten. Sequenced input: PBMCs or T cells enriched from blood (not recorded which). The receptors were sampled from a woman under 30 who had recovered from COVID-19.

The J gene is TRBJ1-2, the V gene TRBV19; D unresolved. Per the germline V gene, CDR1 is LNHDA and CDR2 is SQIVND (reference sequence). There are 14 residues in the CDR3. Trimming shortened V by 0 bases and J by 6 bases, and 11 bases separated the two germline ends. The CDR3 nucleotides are TGTGCCAGTAGTATAGAGGGCAGTGAAGATGGCTACACCTTC. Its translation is CASSIEGSEDGYTF.

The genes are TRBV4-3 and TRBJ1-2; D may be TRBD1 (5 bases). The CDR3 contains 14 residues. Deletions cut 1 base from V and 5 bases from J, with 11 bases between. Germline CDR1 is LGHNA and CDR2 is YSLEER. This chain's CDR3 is CASSQVPGQYGYTF. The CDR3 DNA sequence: TGCGCCAGCAGCCAAGTCCCAGGGCAGTATGGCTACACCTTC.

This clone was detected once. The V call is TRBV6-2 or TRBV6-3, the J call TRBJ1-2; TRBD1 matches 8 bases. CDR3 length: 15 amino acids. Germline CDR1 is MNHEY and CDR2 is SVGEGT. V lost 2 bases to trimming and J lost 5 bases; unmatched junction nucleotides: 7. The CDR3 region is CASSYADRVGYGYTF. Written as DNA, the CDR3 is TGTGCCAGCAGTTACGCGGACAGGGTGGGGTATGGCTACACCTTC.

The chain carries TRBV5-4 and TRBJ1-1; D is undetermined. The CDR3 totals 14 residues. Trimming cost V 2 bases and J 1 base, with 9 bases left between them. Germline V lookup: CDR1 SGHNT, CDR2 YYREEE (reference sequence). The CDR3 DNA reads TGTGCCAGCAGCTTTATTGGCGGGAACACTGAAGCTTTCTTT. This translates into CASSFIGGNTEAFF.

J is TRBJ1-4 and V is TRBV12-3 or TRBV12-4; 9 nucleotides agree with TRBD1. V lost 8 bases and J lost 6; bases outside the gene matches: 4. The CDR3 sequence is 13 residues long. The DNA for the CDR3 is TGTGCCAGCGGTGACAGGGGGGATGAAAAACTGTTTTTT. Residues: CASGDRGDEKLFF.

This CDR3 is CASSLVSSFSMEQYF. CDR3 in DNA: TGTGCCAGCAGTTTAGTCTCTTCCTTTAGTATGGAGCAGTACTTC. The chain uses TRBV27 and TRBJ2-7; D ambiguous. The CDR3 has 15 amino acids. Between the trimmed V and J ends, which lost 2 bases and 7 bases, there was a span of 18 bases. Germline CDR1 MNHEY, CDR2 SMNVEV (reference sequence).

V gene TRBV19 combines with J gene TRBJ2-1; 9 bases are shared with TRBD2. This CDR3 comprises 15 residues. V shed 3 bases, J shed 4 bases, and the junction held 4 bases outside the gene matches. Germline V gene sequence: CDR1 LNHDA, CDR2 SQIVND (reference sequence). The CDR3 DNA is TGTGCCAGTAGTATGGGGACTAGCCCTTACAATGAGCAGTTCTTC. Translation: CASSMGTSPYNEQFF.

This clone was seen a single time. As DNA, the CDR3 is TGTGCCAGCAGTTTGTCGGAGTACGAGCAGTACTTC. Its translation: CASSLSEYEQYF. The rearrangement joins TRBV12-3 or TRBV12-4 to TRBJ2-7; D call uncertain. The CDR3 is 12 amino acids. V dropped 3 bases and J dropped 4 bases, with 7 bases sitting between them.

The CDR3 spells CASSILLAGGYEQYF. CDR3 nucleotides: TGTGCCAGCAGCATTCTTCTAGCGGGAGGGTACGAGCAGTACTTC. The chain recombines TRBV14 with TRBJ2-7, with TRBD2 identical over 12 bases. The germline CDR1 and CDR2 sequences are SGHDN and FVKESK. The CDR3 sequence is 15 residues long. V lost 5 bases, J lost 4 bases, and 6 bases stayed unmatched.

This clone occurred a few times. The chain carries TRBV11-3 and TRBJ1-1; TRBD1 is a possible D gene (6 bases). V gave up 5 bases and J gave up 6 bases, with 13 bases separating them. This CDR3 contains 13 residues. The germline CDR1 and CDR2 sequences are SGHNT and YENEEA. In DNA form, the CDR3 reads TGTGCCAGCAGCCCACTGGGGGCCGCTGAAGCTTTCTTT. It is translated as CASSPLGAAEAFF.

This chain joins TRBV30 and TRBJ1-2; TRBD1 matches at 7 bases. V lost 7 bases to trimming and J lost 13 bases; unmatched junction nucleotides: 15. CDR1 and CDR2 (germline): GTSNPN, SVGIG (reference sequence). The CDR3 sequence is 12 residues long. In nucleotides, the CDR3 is TGTGCCTATAATACAGGGGACGGTCGCTGCACCTTC. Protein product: CAYNTGDGRCTF.

The CDR3 DNA sequence: TGTGCCAGCAGCCCAGAGGGGGATCAGCCCCAGCATTTT. Translating it yields CASSPEGDQPQHF. This sequence joins TRBV7-8 and TRBJ1-5; perhaps TRBD1 as D (6 bases). Germline CDR1 and CDR2: SGHVS and FQNEAQ. There are 13 residues in the CDR3. Trimming cost V 5 bases and J 5 bases, with 10 bases left between them.

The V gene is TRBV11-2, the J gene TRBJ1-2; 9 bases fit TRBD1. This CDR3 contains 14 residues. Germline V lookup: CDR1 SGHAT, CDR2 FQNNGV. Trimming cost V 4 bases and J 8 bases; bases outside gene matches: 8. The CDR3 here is CASSSVDRGWGYTF. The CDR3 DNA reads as TGTGCCAGCAGCTCTGTGGACAGGGGATGGGGCTACACCTTC. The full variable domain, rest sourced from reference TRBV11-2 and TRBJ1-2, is EAGVAQSPRYKIIEKRQSVAFWCNPISGHATLYWYQQILGQGPKLLIQFQNNGVVDDSQLPKDRFSAERLKGVDSTLKIQPAKLEDSAVYLCASSSVDRGWGYTFGSGTRLTVV.

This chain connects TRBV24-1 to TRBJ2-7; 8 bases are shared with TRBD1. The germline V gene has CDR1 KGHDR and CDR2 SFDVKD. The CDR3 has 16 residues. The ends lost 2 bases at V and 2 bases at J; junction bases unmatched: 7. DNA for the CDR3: TGTGCCACCAGTGATTCCGGACAGGGCACGGCCTACGAGCAGTACTTC. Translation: CATSDSGQGTAYEQYF.

The CDR3 reads CASSLTGLGWEQYF. The CDR3 DNA follows: TGCGCCAGCAGCTTGACAGGATTGGGCTGGGAGCAGTACTTC. The V call is TRBV5-1, the J call TRBJ2-7, with D perhaps matching TRBD1 (5 bases). Trimming removed 1 base from V and 7 bases from J, with 15 bases in between. CDR1 and CDR2 (germline): SGHRS, YFSETQ. The CDR3 has 14 residues.

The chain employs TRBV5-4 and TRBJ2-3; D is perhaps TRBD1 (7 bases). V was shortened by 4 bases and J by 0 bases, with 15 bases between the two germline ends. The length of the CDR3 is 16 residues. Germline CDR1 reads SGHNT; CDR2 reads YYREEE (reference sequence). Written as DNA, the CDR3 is TGTGCCAGCAGCCTCGGGGGCAGGGGGAGCACAGATACGCAGTATTTT. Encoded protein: CASSLGGRGSTDTQYF.